These 17 T cell receptor beta chains were all obtained from the same sample, sequenced in a study of beta chain features in type 1 diabetes. Study results and caveats: Type 1 diabetes patients showed a moderate but significant shortening of TCRB CDR3s in all four CD4+ subsets.

Sequenced material consisted of expressed TCRB transcripts (all of the isolated RNA was reverse transcribed). Repertoires were generated with immunoSEQ multiplex PCR, while TCRdb's copy carries only in-frame clones and drops some. The sample carries 160,000 or so clones, around 63% recorded once. For these TCRs, the target antigens are not known. The sample comprised naive CD4+ T cells from blood. All receptors come from a man aged 30-40 years with type 1 diabetes.

There are a few counts of this clone. The chain uses TRBV9 and TRBJ2-3; D possibly corresponds to TRBD1 (6 bases). The CDR3 runs 15 residues. Germline-derived CDR1 and CDR2 are SGDLS and YYNGEE. V lost 3 bases and J lost 2, with 13 bases in between. CDR3 in amino acids: CASSAGHGNTDTQYF. The CDR3 nucleotides read TGTGCCAGCAGCGCGGGACACGGAAACACAGATACGCAGTATTTT.

The V gene is TRBV4-3, the J gene TRBJ2-6; D is ambiguous. Germline assignment: CDR1 LGHNA and CDR2 YSLEER. CDR3 length: 15 amino acids. Between the trimmed V and J ends, which lost 3 bases and 2 bases, there was a span of 8 bases. The CDR3 coding sequence is TGCGCCAGCAGCCAGGATACCACTGGGGCCAACGTCCTGACTTTC. Its translation is CASSQDTTGANVLTF.

The chain uses TRBV6-5 and TRBJ1-2; 9 nucleotides align to TRBD1. The germline V gene has CDR1 MNHEY and CDR2 SVGAGI. This CDR3 is 14 amino acids long. Trimming removed 2 bases from V and 9 bases from J; junction bases left unmatched: 7. The CDR3: CASSYMDRGGSYTF. CDR3 nucleotides: TGTGCCAGCAGTTACATGGACAGGGGCGGGAGCTACACCTTC.

The V and J genes are TRBV2 and TRBJ2-6; D gene unclear. The V gene lost 7 bases and the J gene lost 0 bases, with 1 base spanning the gap. Germline V gene sequence: CDR1 SNHLY, CDR2 FYNNEI. The CDR3 consists of 12 residues. The CDR3 coding sequence is TGTGCCAGCACCTCTGGGGCCAACGTCCTGACTTTC. Translation gives CASTSGANVLTF.

This chain connects TRBV5-6 to TRBJ2-5; no definite D call. The CDR3 is made up of 16 amino acids. The germline CDR1 and CDR2 sequences are SGHDT and YYEEEE. Between the trimmed V and J ends, which lost 4 bases and 5 bases, there was a span of 21 bases. The CDR3 reads CASSTRIVRFVETQYF. DNA of the CDR3: TGTGCCAGCAGCACACGGATCGTTCGATTCGTGGAGACCCAGTACTTC. Complete variable domain (other parts from reference TRBV5-6 and TRBJ2-5): DAGVTQSPTHLIKTRGQQVTLRCSPKSGHDTVSWYQQALGQGPQFIFQYYEEEERQRGNFPDRFSGHQFPNYSSELNVNALLLGDSALYLCASSTRIVRFVETQYFGPGTRLLVL.

The rearrangement links TRBV21-1 to TRBJ2-1. TRBV21-1 is annotated as a pseudogene. The CDR3 has 13 residues. In nucleotides, the CDR3 is TGTGCCAGATCGGGCACGCCCTACAATGAGCAGTTCTTC. Protein product: CARSGTPYNEQFF.

The rearrangement joins TRBV30 to TRBJ1-4, with a weak D call TRBD1 (5 bases). Germline V gives CDR1 GTSNPN, CDR2 SVGIG (reference sequence). V shed 3 bases and J shed 8 bases, with 13 bases lying between them. This CDR3 is built from 13 residues. The CDR3 loop reads CAWSRSGAEKLFF. CDR3 DNA: TGTGCCTGGAGCCGCTCCGGGGCAGAAAAACTGTTTTTT.

This clone was seen once. The chain employs TRBV7-9 and TRBJ1-5, with TRBD1 matching over 7 bases. Germline CDR1 SEHNR, CDR2 FQNEAQ (reference sequence). With 5 bases clipped from V and 2 bases from J, the junction kept 3 bases outside the gene matches. The CDR3 length is 14 residues. CDR3 amino acids: CASSARGRNQPQHF. CDR3 sequence (DNA): TGTGCCAGCAGCGCTAGGGGGCGCAATCAGCCCCAGCATTTT.

This clone was detected only a few times. The V call is TRBV25-1, the J call TRBJ2-2; D not resolved. This CDR3 has 16 amino acids. Germline V gives CDR1 MGHDK, CDR2 SYGVNS. Trimming stripped 5 bases from V and 2 bases from J, with 15 bases between. The CDR3 protein is CASSRAGTLNTGELFF. The CDR3 DNA reads TGTGCCAGCAGTAGAGCCGGCACCTTAAACACCGGGGAGCTGTTTTTT.

The rearrangement links TRBV29-1 to TRBJ2-7, with D possibly called TRBD1 or TRBD2 (5 bases each). V was cut by 4 bases and J by 0 bases, with 16 bases left in between. CDR1 SQVTM and CDR2 ANQGSEA come from the germline V gene. This CDR3 contains 15 residues. CDR3 coding DNA: TGCAGCGTTGTAGGCCTGGTCGGGACCTCCTACGAGCAGTACTTC. It translates to CSVVGLVGTSYEQYF.

This clone has a single count. The CDR3 here is CASSQGTKSPQGTQYF. The CDR3 DNA is TGCGCCAGCAGCCAAGGAACGAAGTCCCCGCAGGGGACCCAGTACTTC. The chain carries TRBV4-1 and TRBJ2-5, with a weak D call TRBD1 (5 bases). Deletions cut 1 base from V and 7 bases from J, with 19 bases between. From germline, CDR1 is MGHRA and CDR2 YSYEKL. This CDR3 region has 16 residues.

This chain uses TRBV9 with TRBJ2-2; D gene uncertain. There are 16 residues in the CDR3. Looked up from germline, CDR1 is SGDLS and CDR2 is YYNGEE. V gave up 3 bases and J gave up 1 base, with 13 bases separating them. CDR3 protein: CASSAQISGNTGELFF. The CDR3 DNA reads TGTGCCAGCAGCGCGCAGATCTCGGGGAACACCGGGGAGCTGTTTTTT.

V is TRBV25-1 and J is TRBJ1-5; 10 nucleotides line up with TRBD1. CDR1 MGHDK and CDR2 SYGVNS come from the germline V gene. J was trimmed by 6 bases and V by 4 bases; bases with no gene match: 3. CDR3 size: 14 residues. The CDR3 loop reads CASSGGTGVQPQHF. The CDR3 DNA is TGTGCCAGCAGTGGGGGGACAGGGGTTCAGCCCCAGCATTTT. The full variable domain, rest sourced from reference TRBV25-1 and TRBJ1-5, is EADIYQTPRYLVIGTGKKITLECSQTMGHDKMYWYQQDPGMELHLIHYSYGVNSTEKGDLSSESTVSRIRTEHFPLTLESARPSHTSQYLCASSGGTGVQPQHFGDGTRLSIL.

CDR3 nucleotide sequence: TGTGCCAGCGCCGCGACTAGCGGGACCTACAATGAGCAGTTCTTC. Translating gives CASAATSGTYNEQFF. V and J are TRBV9 and TRBJ2-1, with TRBD2 matching over 11 bases. CDR1 is SGDLS, CDR2 YYNGEE, per germline. The CDR3 length is 15 residues. With 7 bases clipped from V and 2 bases from J, the junction kept 5 bases outside the gene matches.

V usage is TRBV14 and J usage is TRBJ2-7; D is possibly TRBD1 (5 bases). Trimming took 2 bases from V and 1 from J, leaving 15 bases between them. Germline loops: CDR1 SGHDN, CDR2 FVKESK. CDR3 length: 16 residues. DNA of the CDR3: TGTGCCAGCAGCCAAAGGAACAGGTACCGGTCCTACGAGCAGTACTTC. Translated: CASSQRNRYRSYEQYF. Using reference TRBV14 and TRBJ2-7 for the parts outside the CDR3, the full variable domain is EAGVTQFPSHSVIEKGQTVTLRCDPISGHDNLYWYRRVMGKEIKFLLHFVKESKQDESGMPNNRFLAERTGGTYSTLKVQPAELEDSGVYFCASSQRNRYRSYEQYFGPGTRLTVT.

This clone was counted between two and nine times. CDR3: CASSASVAGELFF. The CDR3 DNA sequence: TGCGCCAGCAGTGCCAGTGTAGCCGGGGAGCTGTTTTTT. The chain combines TRBV10-1 with TRBJ2-2; unclear D gene. Trimming cost V 4 bases and J 6 bases, with 9 bases left between them. Germline CDR1 reads WNHNN; CDR2 reads SYGVQD (reference sequence). The CDR3 runs to 13 residues.

This clone has only a few counts. J is TRBJ1-5 and V is TRBV14; D is uncertain. The CDR3 contains 13 residues. V gave up 0 bases and J gave up 10 bases, with 10 bases separating them. The V gene's germline CDR1 is SGHDN and CDR2 FVKESK. CDR3 sequence reads: CASSQDIRQPQHF. The DNA for the CDR3 is TGTGCCAGCAGCCAAGATATACGTCAACCCCAGCATTTT.